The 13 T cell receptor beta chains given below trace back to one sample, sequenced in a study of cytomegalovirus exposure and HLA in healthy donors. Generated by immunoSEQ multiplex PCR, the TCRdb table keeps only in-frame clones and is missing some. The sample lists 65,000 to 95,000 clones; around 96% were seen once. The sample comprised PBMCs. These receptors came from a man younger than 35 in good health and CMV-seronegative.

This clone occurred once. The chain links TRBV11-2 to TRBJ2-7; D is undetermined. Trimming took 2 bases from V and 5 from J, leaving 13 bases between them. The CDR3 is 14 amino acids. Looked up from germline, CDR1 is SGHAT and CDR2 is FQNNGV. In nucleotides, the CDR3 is TGTGCCAGCAGCTTATACATAATCATGGACGAGCAGTACTTC. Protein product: CASSLYIIMDEQYF.

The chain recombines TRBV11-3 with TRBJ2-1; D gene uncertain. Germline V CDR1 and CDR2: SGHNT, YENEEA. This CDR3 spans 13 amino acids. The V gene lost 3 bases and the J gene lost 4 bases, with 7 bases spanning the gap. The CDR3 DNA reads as TGTGCCAGCAGCTTGTACAGTTACAATGAGCAGTTCTTC. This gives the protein CASSLYSYNEQFF. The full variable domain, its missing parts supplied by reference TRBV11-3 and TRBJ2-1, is EAGVVQSPRYKIIEKKQPVAFWCNPISGHNTLYWYLQNLGQGPELLIRYENEEAVDDSQLPKDRFSAERLKGVDSTLKIQPAELGDSAVYLCASSLYSYNEQFFGPGTRLTVL.

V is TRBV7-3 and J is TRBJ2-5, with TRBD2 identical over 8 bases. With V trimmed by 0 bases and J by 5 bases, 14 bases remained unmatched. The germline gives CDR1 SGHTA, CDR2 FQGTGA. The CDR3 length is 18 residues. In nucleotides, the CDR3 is TGTGCCAGCAGCTTAACGTCGACTGGCGGGGGGCTTTACGAGACCCAGTACTTC. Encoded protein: CASSLTSTGGGLYETQYF.

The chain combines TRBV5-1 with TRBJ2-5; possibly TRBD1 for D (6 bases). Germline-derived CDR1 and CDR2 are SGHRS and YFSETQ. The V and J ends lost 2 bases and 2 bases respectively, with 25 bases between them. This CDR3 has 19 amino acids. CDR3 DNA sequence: TGCGCCAGCAGCTTCTACAACGAGCCTCAGGGGCTCCAGCAAGAGACCCAGTACTTC. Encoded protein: CASSFYNEPQGLQQETQYF.

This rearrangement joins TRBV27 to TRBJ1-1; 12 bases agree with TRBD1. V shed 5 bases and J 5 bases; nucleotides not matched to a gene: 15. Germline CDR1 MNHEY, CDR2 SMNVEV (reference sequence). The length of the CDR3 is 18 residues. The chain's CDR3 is CASSPQAGQGAPRTEAFF. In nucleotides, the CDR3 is TGTGCCAGCAGTCCCCAGGCGGGACAGGGGGCGCCGCGGACTGAAGCTTTCTTT.

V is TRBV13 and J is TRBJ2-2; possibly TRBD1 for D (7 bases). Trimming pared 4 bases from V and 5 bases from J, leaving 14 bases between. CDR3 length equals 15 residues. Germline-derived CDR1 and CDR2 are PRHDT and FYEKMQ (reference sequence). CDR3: CASSSAGGWTGELFF. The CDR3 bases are TGTGCCAGCAGCTCCGCAGGGGGGTGGACCGGGGAGCTGTTTTTT.

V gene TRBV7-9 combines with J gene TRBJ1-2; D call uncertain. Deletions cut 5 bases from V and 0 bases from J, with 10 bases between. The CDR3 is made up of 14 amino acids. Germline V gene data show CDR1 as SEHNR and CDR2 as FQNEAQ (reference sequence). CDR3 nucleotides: TGTGCCAGCAGCCGATTCGAGACTAACTATGGCTACACCTTC. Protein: CASSRFETNYGYTF. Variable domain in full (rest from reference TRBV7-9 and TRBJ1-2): DTGVSQNPRHKITKRGQNVTFRCDPISEHNRLYWYRQTLGQGPEFLTYFQNEAQLEKSRLLSDRFSAERPKGSFSTLEIQRTEQGDSAMYLCASSRFETNYGYTFGSGTRLTVV.

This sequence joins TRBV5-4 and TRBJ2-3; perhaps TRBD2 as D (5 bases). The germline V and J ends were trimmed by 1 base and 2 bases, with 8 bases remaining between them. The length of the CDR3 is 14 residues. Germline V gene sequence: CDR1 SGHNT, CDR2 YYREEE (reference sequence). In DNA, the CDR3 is TGTGCCAGCAGCTTGAGCGGACCCACAGATACGCAGTATTTT. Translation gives CASSLSGPTDTQYF.

The CDR3 DNA follows: TGTGCCACCAGCAGAGATGCGGTGAACACTGAAGCTTTCTTT. This encodes CATSRDAVNTEAFF. The chain has TRBV15 and TRBJ1-1, with no clear D. This CDR3 has 14 residues. Looked up from germline, CDR1 is LNHNV and CDR2 is YYDKDF (reference sequence). Deletions cut 0 bases from V and 0 bases from J, with 5 bases between.

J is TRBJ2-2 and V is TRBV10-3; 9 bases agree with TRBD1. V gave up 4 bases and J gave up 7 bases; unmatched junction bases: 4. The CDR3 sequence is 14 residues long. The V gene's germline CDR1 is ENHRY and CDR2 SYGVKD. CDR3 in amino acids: CAISGQGVNGELFF. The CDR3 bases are TGTGCCATCAGTGGACAGGGGGTAAACGGGGAGCTGTTTTTT.

The CDR3 loop is CASSRTGRTEAFF. The CDR3 nucleotides read TGTGCCAGTAGTCGAACAGGGCGGACTGAAGCTTTCTTT. The genes are TRBV19 and TRBJ1-1, with D possibly matching TRBD1 (6 bases). V lost 5 bases and J lost 5, with 12 bases in between. The CDR3 is made up of 13 amino acids. CDR1 and CDR2 (germline): LNHDA, SQIVND (reference sequence).

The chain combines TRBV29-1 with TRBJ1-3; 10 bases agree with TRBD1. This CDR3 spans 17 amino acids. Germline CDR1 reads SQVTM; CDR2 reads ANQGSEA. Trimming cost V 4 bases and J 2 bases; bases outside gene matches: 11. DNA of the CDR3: TGCAGCGTTGTTGGGACAGGGGAGAGTCTAACTGGAAACACCATATATTTT. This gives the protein CSVVGTGESLTGNTIYF.

The CDR3 DNA is TGCAGCGTTTTAACGGGACTAGAGGAGTACTTC. Its translation: CSVLTGLEEYF. The chain employs TRBV29-1 and TRBJ2-4, with 8 bases lining up with TRBD2. V lost 5 bases to trimming and J lost 14 bases; unmatched junction nucleotides: 8. In germline, CDR1 is SQVTM, CDR2 ANQGSEA. The CDR3 sequence is 11 residues long.